This TCR beta chain stems from a study of T cell responses to AZD1222 COVID-19 vaccine. In the case of this clone: Its matching antigen is unknown.

Libraries were prepared by immunoSEQ multiplex PCR; TCRdb keeps only in-frame clonotypes and omits some of them. Of 150,000 or so clones listed, 91% are singletons. This CDR3 spans 15 amino acids. Per germline, CDR1 WNHNN and CDR2 SYGVQD (reference sequence). J lost 6 bases, V lost 3 bases, and 6 bases had no gene match. Study outcomes and limitations: There were vaccine-associated CD4 TCRs across spike, dominant at 160-218 and 743-854. Researchers took repertoire samples only after the peak T cell response had come.

This chain joins TRBV10-1 and TRBJ2-3; TRBD2 agrees at 10 bases. This material consisted of peripheral blood, taken on day 0 of AZD1222 vaccination. The clonotype was recovered from an adult in good health. CDR3 bases: TGCGCCAGCAGTGACCCAGCGGGAGGGGTGGATACGCAGTATTTT. Translated: CASSDPAGGVDTQYF.